Shown below are 31 T cell receptor beta chains from a single sample sequenced in a study of CD8 T cells in Susac syndrome. RNA in amounts of about 0.45 to 1 ug was reverse transcribed with random hexamers. Each CDR3 protein gets one entry after TCRdb re-called the immunoSEQ multiplex PCR reads with MiXCR. Among roughly 130,000 distinct CDR3 sequences listed, 90% to 95% were seen once. Sequencing was carried out using CD4+ T cells from PBMCs. These receptors all come from a human donor with multiple sclerosis.

The rearrangement links TRBV20-1 to TRBJ2-3, with 9 nucleotides matching TRBD1. Trimming at V came to 4 bases and at J to 2 bases, leaving 7 bases not matched to a gene. The CDR3 loop spans 15 amino acids. Germline assignment: CDR1 DFQATT and CDR2 SNEGSKA (reference sequence). The CDR3 DNA reads as TGCAGTGCTAATTACCGGGACAGGGCCACAGATACGCAGTATTTT. This encodes CSANYRDRATDTQYF.

The chain combines TRBV19 with TRBJ2-1; 8 bases are shared with TRBD2. Germline CDR1 and CDR2: LNHDA and SQIVND (reference sequence). The V segment lost 0 bases and the J segment 0 bases; nucleotides outside the gene matches: 7. CDR3 length: 18 residues. CDR3 sequence: CASSIDHSGTSSYNEQFF. The CDR3 bases are TGTGCCAGTAGTATAGATCACTCCGGGACTAGCTCCTACAATGAGCAGTTCTTC.

The rearrangement joins TRBV7-3 to TRBJ2-1; tentative D call: TRBD2 (6 bases). The CDR3 has 15 residues. The germline gives CDR1 SGHTA, CDR2 FQGTGA. Trimming cost V 4 bases and J 4 bases, with 14 bases left between them. The CDR3 loop reads CASSSAPGLYNEQFF. The CDR3 bases are TGTGCCAGCAGCTCGGCCCCGGGACTTTACAATGAGCAGTTCTTC. Supplemented by reference TRBV7-3 and TRBJ2-1, the full variable domain reads GAGVSQTPSNKVTEKGKYVELRCDPISGHTALYWYRQSLGQGPEFLIYFQGTGAADDSGLPNDRFFAVRPEGSVSTLKIQRTERGDSAVYLCASSSAPGLYNEQFFGPGTRLTVL.

V is TRBV3-1 and J is TRBJ2-4, with 8 bases lining up with TRBD1. This CDR3 region has 14 residues. CDR1 LGHDT and CDR2 YNNKEL come from the germline V gene (reference sequence). The V segment lost 5 bases and the J segment 7 bases; nucleotides outside the gene matches: 7. For the CDR3, the DNA is TGTGCCAGCAGCGAACAGGGGGAGCGTAACATTCAGTACTTC. This encodes CASSEQGERNIQYF.

The chain recombines TRBV12-3 or TRBV12-4 with TRBJ1-2; D is perhaps TRBD1 (6 bases). This CDR3 spans 15 amino acids. V was clipped by 4 bases and J by 6 bases, with 18 bases between them. The DNA for the CDR3 is TGTGCCAGCAGTTCGACGGACAGTTCCGAACATGGCTACACCTTC. Translation: CASSSTDSSEHGYTF.

The gene calls are TRBV4-2 and TRBJ1-1, with a weak D call TRBD1 (5 bases). The CDR3 is 19 residues long. The V gene lost 0 bases and the J gene lost 1 base, with 21 bases spanning the gap. CDR1 and CDR2 from the germline V gene are LGHNA and YNFKEQ. CDR3 DNA sequence: TGTGCCAGCAGCCAAGATGAGGTTGTGGGACCGCACCGGAACACTGAAGCTTTCTTT. The encoded protein is CASSQDEVVGPHRNTEAFF.

V gene TRBV7-8 combines with J gene TRBJ2-1; 11 nucleotides line up with TRBD2. V gave up 5 bases and J gave up 7 bases; unmatched junction bases: 10. The CDR3 is 16 amino acids. Germline CDR1 and CDR2: SGHVS and FQNEAQ. CDR3 amino acids: CASSALAGGRGNEQFF. DNA of the CDR3: TGTGCCAGCAGCGCCTTAGCGGGAGGGAGGGGGAATGAGCAGTTCTTC.

V is TRBV9 and J is TRBJ2-3, with 10 nucleotides matching TRBD2. Germline-derived CDR1 and CDR2 are SGDLS and YYNGEE. Unmatched junction bases numbered 10, after V lost 0 bases and J lost 6 bases. This CDR3 has 17 amino acids. CDR3 in amino acids: CASSVDQAGGPMDTQYF. CDR3 nucleotide sequence: TGTGCCAGCAGCGTAGACCAAGCGGGAGGGCCGATGGATACGCAGTATTTT.

V and J are TRBV27 and TRBJ2-3; possibly TRBD2 for D (5 bases). Trimming removed 6 bases at V and 3 bases at J, with 7 bases between. The CDR3 is made up of 12 amino acids. The germline V gene encodes CDR1 MNHEY and CDR2 SMNVEV (reference sequence). In nucleotides, the CDR3 is TGTGCCAGCAGGAAGCGGACAGATACGCAGTATTTT. This translates into CASRKRTDTQYF.

The CDR3 here is CASSRPGQANREQYF. CDR3 nucleotides: TGTGCCAGCAGCCGTCCGGGACAGGCCAACCGGGAGCAGTACTTC. J is TRBJ2-7 and V is TRBV6-5, with 8 bases matching TRBD1. V trimming: 6 bases; J trimming: 7 bases; junction bases outside the gene matches: 14. Germline lookup yields CDR1 MNHEY and CDR2 SVGAGI. This CDR3 has 15 residues.

The chain couples TRBV20-1 to TRBJ2-3, with 9 nucleotides matching TRBD2. Germline trimming cut 6 bases from V and 5 bases from J; bases unmatched to any gene: 6. The CDR3 length is 13 residues. Germline-derived CDR1 and CDR2 are DFQATT and SNEGSKA (reference sequence). The CDR3 DNA sequence: TGCAGTGCGAGACTAGCGGCAATAGATACGCAGTATTTT. Protein product: CSARLAAIDTQYF.

The chain employs TRBV5-1 and TRBJ1-2; D might be TRBD1 (6 bases). Trimming pared 3 bases from V and 4 bases from J, leaving 13 bases between. CDR3 length equals 14 residues. CDR1 is SGHRS, CDR2 YFSETQ, per germline. CDR3 coding DNA: TGCGCCAGCAGCTCAGGACAGACGGCCTATGGCTACACCTTC. It is translated as CASSSGQTAYGYTF.

The chain links TRBV7-2 to TRBJ2-4; tentative D call: TRBD2 (6 bases). The germline CDR1 and CDR2 sequences are SGHTA and FQGNSA. V lost 5 bases to trimming and J lost 1 base, with 18 bases between them. This CDR3 spans 17 amino acids. The CDR3 region has the DNA TGTGCCAGCAGCCCGAACACCCCTGGGGGGGCCAAAAACATTCAGTACTTC. Its protein product is CASSPNTPGGAKNIQYF.

The chain employs TRBV9 and TRBJ2-3; D is unresolved. CDR3 length equals 17 residues. Deletions cut 4 bases from V and 0 bases from J, with 18 bases between. Germline CDR1 is SGDLS and CDR2 is YYNGEE. The CDR3 nucleotides are TGTGCCAGCAGCCACCCGGCGGCAGTTTCTAGCACAGATACGCAGTATTTT. Its protein product is CASSHPAAVSSTDTQYF.

The J gene is TRBJ2-5, the V gene TRBV20-1; 8 bases agree with TRBD2. CDR3 size: 12 residues. CDR1 is DFQATT, CDR2 SNEGSKA, per germline (reference sequence). The junction had 0 bases not matched to a gene; V was cut back by 2 bases and J by 4 bases. CDR3 amino acids: CSARLAGETQYF. DNA for the CDR3: TGCAGTGCTAGACTAGCGGGAGAGACCCAGTACTTC.

V and J are TRBV29-1 and TRBJ2-3; TRBD1 aligns across 10 bases. V lost 0 bases and J lost 3; bases outside the gene matches: 9. Germline V CDR1 and CDR2: SQVTM, ANQGSEA. The CDR3 extends over 17 amino acids. The CDR3 DNA is TGCAGCGTTGAAGATCGAGCGGGACAGGGGAGTACAGATACGCAGTATTTT. Its translation: CSVEDRAGQGSTDTQYF.

This chain links TRBV20-1 with TRBJ2-5; 13 bases line up with TRBD2. The V and J ends lost 6 bases and 2 bases, in that order; junction bases with no gene match: 12. Per germline, CDR1 DFQATT and CDR2 SNEGSKA (reference sequence). The CDR3 consists of 17 residues. The CDR3 protein is CSANKGLAGWVQETQYF. In DNA, the CDR3 is TGCAGTGCCAACAAGGGACTAGCGGGGTGGGTTCAAGAGACCCAGTACTTC.

The chain has TRBV30 and TRBJ1-2; TRBD1 agrees at 10 bases. The V segment lost 3 bases and the J segment 7 bases; nucleotides outside the gene matches: 2. The germline CDR1 and CDR2 sequences are GTSNPN and SVGIG (reference sequence). This CDR3 has 12 residues. CDR3 nucleotide sequence: TGTGCCTGGAGGACAGGGGGCTTTGGCTACACCTTC. It encodes CAWRTGGFGYTF.

J is TRBJ2-5 and V is TRBV25-1; 7 nucleotides match TRBD2. The CDR3 totals 16 residues. V gave up 2 bases and J gave up 2 bases; unmatched junction bases: 8. Germline lookup yields CDR1 MGHDK and CDR2 SYGVNS. CDR3 in DNA: TGTGCCAGCAGTGAAGGCGGGAGAAGGGGACAAGAGACCCAGTACTTC. Encoded protein: CASSEGGRRGQETQYF.

V gene TRBV11-3 combines with J gene TRBJ2-1; D is undetermined. CDR3 length equals 16 residues. The V end was cut by 1 base, the J end by 0 bases, with 10 bases between. Per the germline V gene, CDR1 is SGHNT and CDR2 is YENEEA. The CDR3 bases are TGTGCCAGCAGCTTAGGGGCGGCGGACTCCTACAATGAGCAGTTCTTC. This codes for CASSLGAADSYNEQFF.

The chain has TRBV27 and TRBJ2-7; perhaps D is TRBD1 or TRBD2 (6 bases each). The CDR3 extends over 12 amino acids. Looked up from germline, CDR1 is MNHEY and CDR2 is SMNVEV (reference sequence). Between the trimmed V and J ends, which lost 6 bases and 9 bases, there was a span of 15 bases. The CDR3 DNA reads as TGTGCCAGCAGCGCCAGGGGACTGGGGCAGTACTTC. Residues: CASSARGLGQYF.

The V gene is TRBV14, the J gene TRBJ1-1, with D unclear. V lost 4 bases and J lost 4, with 10 bases in between. The CDR3 consists of 13 residues. The germline V gene has CDR1 SGHDN and CDR2 FVKESK. CDR3 region: CASSPRAGTEAFF. The CDR3 coding sequence is TGTGCCAGCAGCCCAAGGGCCGGCACTGAAGCTTTCTTT.

The J gene is TRBJ2-6, the V gene TRBV7-2; TRBD1 agrees at 11 bases. V lost 5 bases, J lost 7 bases, and 4 bases stayed unmatched. CDR3 size: 15 residues. CDR1 is SGHTA, CDR2 FQGNSA, per germline. The chain's CDR3 is CASSPGQGGANVLTF. The CDR3 DNA is TGTGCCAGCAGCCCGGGACAGGGGGGAGCCAACGTCCTGACTTTC.

V usage is TRBV28 and J usage is TRBJ1-2, with TRBD1 as a possible D gene (5 bases). The CDR3 runs 13 residues. Germline V gene sequence: CDR1 MDHEN, CDR2 SYDVKM. Trimming took off 7 bases at V and 8 bases at J, with 17 bases between the two ends. The CDR3 here is CASTLGGAVGYTF. The CDR3 DNA reads TGTGCCAGCACGCTTGGAGGGGCGGTCGGCTACACCTTC.

This chain connects TRBV6-6 to TRBJ2-3; TRBD2 aligns across 9 bases. The germline CDR1 and CDR2 sequences are MNHNY and SVGAGI (reference sequence). The V gene end was trimmed by 5 bases and the J gene end by 5 bases; junction bases not matched to a gene: 8. This CDR3 has 15 residues. The CDR3 nucleotides read TGTGCCAGCAGTCTCCTCCTAGCGGGGTTAGATACGCAGTATTTT. It yields the protein CASSLLLAGLDTQYF.

The genes are TRBV7-8 and TRBJ1-1, with D possibly matching TRBD1 (5 bases). The CDR3 loop spans 13 amino acids. With 1 base removed from V and 6 bases from J, the gap between germline ends came to 9 bases. Germline V gene data show CDR1 as SGHVS and CDR2 as FQNEAQ. The CDR3 bases are TGTGCCAGCAGCTTAGGCAGGGAGGCTGAAGCTTTCTTT. Protein sequence: CASSLGREAEAFF.

The chain couples TRBV9 to TRBJ1-1, with D unresolved. Germline CDR1 is SGDLS and CDR2 is YYNGEE. V was trimmed by 3 bases and J by 1 base, leaving 7 bases between them. CDR3 length: 13 residues. The CDR3 bases are TGTGCCAGCAGCGAAACACAGAACACTGAAGCTTTCTTT. Translating gives CASSETQNTEAFF.

The gene calls are TRBV20-1 and TRBJ2-7; either TRBD1 or TRBD2 may fit D (6 bases each). The CDR3 contains 15 residues. Trimming took off 5 bases at V and 7 bases at J, with 24 bases between the two ends. Germline V CDR1 and CDR2: DFQATT, SNEGSKA (reference sequence). For the CDR3, the DNA is TGCAGTGCTCCACCACCGACAGGTCGGGCGGGAGAGCAGTACTTC. This translates into CSAPPPTGRAGEQYF.

J is TRBJ1-2 and V is TRBV29-1; TRBD1 matches 12 bases. The germline V gene has CDR1 SQVTM and CDR2 ANQGSEA. V lost 7 bases and J lost 5; bases outside the gene matches: 5. CDR3 length equals 13 residues. The CDR3 nucleotides are TGCAGCGCTGGGACAGGGGGCAAGTATGGCTACACCTTC. Protein: CSAGTGGKYGYTF.

This chain uses TRBV29-1 with TRBJ2-1, with 10 bases fitting TRBD2. The J segment lost 6 bases and the V segment lost 7 bases, leaving 15 bases of the junction unmatched. The germline V gene encodes CDR1 SQVTM and CDR2 ANQGSEA. This CDR3 has 16 residues. This chain's CDR3 is CSALLAGRPGSNEQFF. DNA of the CDR3: TGCAGCGCGCTACTAGCGGGGCGCCCCGGGAGCAATGAGCAGTTCTTC.

The gene calls are TRBV29-1 and TRBJ2-3; D remains ambiguous. Trimming took 7 bases from V and 4 from J, leaving 9 bases between them. This CDR3 comprises 11 residues. From germline, CDR1 is SQVTM and CDR2 ANQGSEA. As DNA, the CDR3 is TGCAGCGCTGTAGTGGCAGATACGCAGTATTTT. This sequence encodes CSAVVADTQYF.